These 19 T cell receptor beta chains were all obtained from the same sample, sequenced in a study of cytomegalovirus exposure and HLA in healthy donors. The PCR employed 60 Vbeta primers together with 13 Jbeta primers. Assay used: immunoSEQ multiplex PCR; TCRdb lists only in-frame clones, some missing. The data hold some 130,000 clones, with over 70% observed a single time. Sequenced material: PBMCs. The receptors come from a woman aged 35 to 49 in good health and CMV-seronegative.

This clone was observed a handful of times. The chain links TRBV28 to TRBJ1-5, with unresolved D. CDR3 length: 12 residues. Germline V lookup: CDR1 MDHEN, CDR2 SYDVKM. V lost 5 bases and J lost 5, with 7 bases in between. CDR3 sequence (DNA): TGTGCCAGCAGTATTCAGTATCAGCCCCAGCATTTT. Its translation is CASSIQYQPQHF.

The J gene is TRBJ2-2, the V gene TRBV30; D unclear. Deletions cut 4 bases from V and 4 bases from J, with 4 bases between. The germline gives CDR1 GTSNPN, CDR2 SVGIG (reference sequence). The CDR3 length is 11 residues. The CDR3: CAWTVTGELFF. CDR3 nucleotide sequence: TGTGCCTGGACCGTCACCGGGGAGCTGTTTTTT.

V gene TRBV7-9 combines with J gene TRBJ2-5; D possibly corresponds to TRBD1 (6 bases). The J call may be mistaken, given a closer DNA end match to TRBJ2-7. CDR1 and CDR2 from the germline V gene are SEHNR and FQNEAQ (reference sequence). The CDR3 is 15 amino acids. For the CDR3, the DNA is TGTGCCAGCAGCTTAGACAGGGAAGCTCTCCGCGAGCAGTACTTC. The encoded protein is CASSLDREALREQYF.

This clone was recorded only once. V usage is TRBV5-1 and J usage is TRBJ2-3; 8 bases match TRBD1. The junction had 11 bases not matched to a gene; V was cut back by 5 bases and J by 9 bases. CDR1 is SGHRS, CDR2 YFSETQ, per germline. The CDR3 covers 14 residues. CDR3 bases: TGCGCCAGCAGTTCTCCGGGACAGGCGAACACGCAGTATTTT. Its protein product is CASSSPGQANTQYF.

This sequence joins TRBV7-9 and TRBJ2-6, with 12 bases aligning to TRBD1. The CDR3 is 15 residues long. Germline V CDR1 and CDR2: SEHNR, FQNEAQ (reference sequence). The V segment lost 11 bases and the J segment 4 bases; nucleotides outside the gene matches: 6. The chain's CDR3 is CAPGQGARGANVLTF. The CDR3 DNA reads TGTGCCCCGGGACAGGGGGCGCGGGGGGCCAACGTCCTGACTTTC.

The chain recombines TRBV5-1 with TRBJ1-2, with TRBD1 identical over 8 bases. V was clipped by 2 bases and J by 6 bases; unmatched bases: 6. CDR1 and CDR2 (germline): SGHRS, YFSETQ. This CDR3 is 14 amino acids long. The DNA for the CDR3 is TGCGCCAGCAGCTTACAGGGGGTTAAAGATGGCTACACCTTC. Amino acid sequence: CASSLQGVKDGYTF.

CDR3 in amino acids: CASSVSKGARTEAFF. CDR3 coding DNA: TGTGCCAGCAGCGTCTCCAAGGGGGCGCGTACTGAAGCTTTCTTT. The J gene is TRBJ1-1, the V gene TRBV9; 7 bases agree with TRBD1. V trimming: 2 bases; J trimming: 5 bases; junction bases outside the gene matches: 9. Germline CDR1 SGDLS, CDR2 YYNGEE. The CDR3 is made up of 15 amino acids.

The genes are TRBV10-3 and TRBJ2-5, with D uncertain. In germline, CDR1 is ENHRY, CDR2 SYGVKD. The CDR3 consists of 14 residues. The ends were cut back, 0 bases at V and 2 bases at J, with 7 bases in the middle. CDR3 loop: CAISESNYQETQYF. The CDR3 DNA is TGTGCCATCAGTGAGTCTAACTATCAAGAGACCCAGTACTTC.

In its sample, this clone was seen a few times. The V and J genes are TRBV7-9 and TRBJ2-3; possible D gene TRBD2, 5 bases. V was pared by 6 bases and J by 14 bases, with 21 bases between. CDR3 length: 13 amino acids. Germline V lookup: CDR1 SEHNR, CDR2 FQNEAQ (reference sequence). The CDR3 sequence is CASRPNSGFQVYF. The CDR3 nucleotides read TGTGCCAGCAGGCCCAACTCGGGGTTTCAGGTGTATTTT.

The CDR3 here is CASSLEFTGPGELFF. The CDR3 coding sequence is TGTGCCAGCAGCTTGGAATTCACAGGGCCCGGGGAGCTGTTTTTT. The chain uses TRBV5-8 and TRBJ2-2, with a possible D match to TRBD1 (6 bases). V lost 0 bases and J lost 6, with 12 bases in between. The CDR3 consists of 15 residues. Germline lookup yields CDR1 SGHTS and CDR2 YDEGEE.

This chain uses TRBV19 with TRBJ1-2; 7 bases fit TRBD1. The CDR3 extends over 16 amino acids. The J segment lost 0 bases and the V segment lost 5 bases, leaving 9 bases of the junction unmatched. Germline-derived CDR1 and CDR2 are LNHDA and SQIVND (reference sequence). CDR3 sequence (DNA): TGTGCCAGTAGTCGAACAGGGGCCCAAGCTAACTATGGCTACACCTTC. It encodes CASSRTGAQANYGYTF.

This chain connects TRBV5-4 to TRBJ2-7, with D possibly being TRBD2 (5 bases). Germline loops: CDR1 SGHNT, CDR2 YYREEE (reference sequence). This CDR3 is 15 amino acids long. Trimming pared 4 bases from V and 6 bases from J, leaving 20 bases between. CDR3 region: CASSPGPGPRAEQYF. CDR3 bases: TGTGCCAGCAGCCCCGGGCCAGGACCGAGGGCCGAGCAGTACTTC.

The chain is built from TRBV30 and TRBJ1-5; no clear D. The V end was cut by 6 bases, the J end by 2 bases, with 11 bases between. The CDR3 loop spans 13 amino acids. In germline, CDR1 is GTSNPN, CDR2 SVGIG (reference sequence). CDR3 nucleotide sequence: TGTGCCTGCCCAGACCGGGGCAATCAGCCCCAGCATTTT. Amino acids: CACPDRGNQPQHF.

The chain combines TRBV7-7 with TRBJ2-2, with TRBD2 identical over 8 bases. Germline values: CDR1 SSHAT, CDR2 FNYEAQ (reference sequence). The length of the CDR3 is 16 residues. V lost 2 bases to trimming and J lost 8 bases; unmatched junction nucleotides: 10. CDR3 in amino acids: CASSLHGGVAGGELFF. CDR3 coding DNA: TGTGCCAGCAGCTTACACGGAGGAGTAGCGGGAGGGGAGCTGTTTTTT.

This chain uses TRBV2 with TRBJ1-2; D not certain. Germline CDR1 SNHLY, CDR2 FYNNEI. The CDR3 covers 13 residues. V lost 6 bases to trimming and J lost 1 base, with 9 bases between them. The CDR3 loop reads CASRKESNYGYTF. CDR3 in DNA: TGTGCCAGCAGGAAAGAGAGTAACTATGGCTACACCTTC.

The chain combines TRBV19 with TRBJ1-6, with 7 bases lining up with TRBD1. The CDR3 is 12 residues long. V lost 4 bases and J lost 10; bases outside the gene matches: 1. Germline CDR1 is LNHDA and CDR2 is SQIVND (reference sequence). This chain's CDR3 is CASSTGGSPLHF. In DNA, the CDR3 is TGTGCCAGTAGTACAGGGGGATCACCCCTCCACTTT. Combining the CDR3 with reference TRBV19 and TRBJ1-6 gives the whole variable domain DGGITQSPKYLFRKEGQNVTLSCEQNLNHDAMYWYRQDPGQGLRLIYYSQIVNDFQKGDIAEGYSVSREKKESFPLTVTSAQKNPTAFYLCASSTGGSPLHFGNGTRLTVT.

The chain is built from TRBV14 and TRBJ1-1; D is possibly TRBD1 (6 bases). Germline values: CDR1 SGHDN, CDR2 FVKESK. V was trimmed by 1 base and J by 4 bases, leaving 13 bases between them. The CDR3 runs 15 residues. In nucleotides, the CDR3 is TGTGCCAGCAGCCAAGGATGGCCCAGGGGCACTGAAGCTTTCTTT. It specifies CASSQGWPRGTEAFF.

With regard to this clone: The junction departs from the called germline gene at one end, perhaps through a read error. The rearrangement joins TRBV28 to TRBJ1-2; 11 positions match TRBD1. CDR1 MDHEN and CDR2 SYDVKM come from the germline V gene. The CDR3 runs 14 residues. The CDR3 DNA reads TGTGCCAGCAGCACCGGCGGACAGGGGGCTGGCGACACCTTC. It yields the protein CASSTGGQGAGDTF.

The chain is built from TRBV15 and TRBJ2-5; 10 positions agree with TRBD2. CDR3 size: 14 residues. V trimming: 3 bases; J trimming: 4 bases; junction bases outside the gene matches: 2. The germline V gene has CDR1 LNHNV and CDR2 YYDKDF (reference sequence). CDR3 nucleotides: TGTGCCACCAGCAGCCGGACTAGCGGAGAGACCCAGTACTTC. This translates into CATSSRTSGETQYF.